The clone carrying this T cell receptor beta chain was seen a handful of times. This CDR3 comprises 18 residues. Germline V lookup: CDR1 MNHEY, CDR2 SVGAGI. V trimming: 2 bases; J trimming: 0 bases; junction bases outside the gene matches: 9. The record originates from a study of T-cell reconstitution after alpha-beta-depleted transplantation in children. TCRbeta library preparation incorporated unique molecular identifiers. TCRdb analysed the PCR reads with MiXCR anew, one entry per CDR3 protein. Of over 200,000 distinct CDR3 sequences in the sample, around 10% were seen once. This material consisted of PBMCs from the stem cell graft donor, taken from the stem cell graft. The gene calls are TRBV6-5 and TRBJ2-4, with TRBD1 matching 8 bases. This TCR came from a human donor who donated a stem cell graft to a child with acute lymphoblastic leukemia. The CDR3 sequence is CASSYIGQGTLAKNIQYF. The CDR3 DNA follows: TGTGCCAGCAGTTACATCGGACAGGGTACCTTAGCCAAAAACATTCAGTACTTC.